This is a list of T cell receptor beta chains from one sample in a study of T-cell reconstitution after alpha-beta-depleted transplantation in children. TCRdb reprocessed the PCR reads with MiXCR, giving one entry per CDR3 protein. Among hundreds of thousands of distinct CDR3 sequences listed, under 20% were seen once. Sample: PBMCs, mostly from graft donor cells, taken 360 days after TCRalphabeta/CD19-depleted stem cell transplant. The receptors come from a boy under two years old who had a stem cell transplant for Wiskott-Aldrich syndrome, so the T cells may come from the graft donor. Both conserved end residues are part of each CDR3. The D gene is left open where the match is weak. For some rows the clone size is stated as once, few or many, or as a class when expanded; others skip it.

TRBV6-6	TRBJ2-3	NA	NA	CASSHTGKAQYF	TGTGCCAGCAGCCATACAGGGAAGGCGCAGTATTTT
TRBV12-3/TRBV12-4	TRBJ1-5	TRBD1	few	CASSLLQGNQPQHF	TGTGCCAGCAGTCTCCTACAGGGGAATCAGCCCCAGCATTTT
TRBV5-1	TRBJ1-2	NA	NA	CASSLVGDDYGYTF	TGCGCCAGCAGCTTGGTTGGGGACGACTATGGCTACACCTTC
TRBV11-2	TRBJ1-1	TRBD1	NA	CASSPGTGLTEAFF	TGTGCCAGCAGTCCCGGGACAGGGTTAACTGAAGCTTTCTTT
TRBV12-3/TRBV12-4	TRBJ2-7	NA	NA	CASRDRGEQYF	TGTGCCAGCCGGGACCGGGGCGAGCAGTACTTC
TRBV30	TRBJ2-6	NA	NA	CAWSAIYSGANVLTF	TGTGCCTGGAGTGCCATCTACTCTGGGGCCAACGTCCTGACTTTC
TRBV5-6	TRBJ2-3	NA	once	CASGPGILCGNTDTQYF	TGTGCCAGCGGCCCCGGGATCCTCTGCGGGAACACAGATACGCAGTATTTT
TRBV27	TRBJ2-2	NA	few	CASSLLGNPTGELFF	TGTGCCAGCAGTTTACTGGGAAATCCCACCGGGGAGCTGTTTTTT
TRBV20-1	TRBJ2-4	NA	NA	CSASRGGGKNIQYF	TGCAGTGCTAGTCGAGGGGGAGGCAAAAACATTCAGTACTTC
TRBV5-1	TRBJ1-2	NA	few	CASSLSGSIGYTF	TGCGCCAGCAGCTTGTCAGGGTCGATCGGCTACACCTTC
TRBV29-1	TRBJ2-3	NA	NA	CSVRRVTDTQYF	TGCAGCGTTCGAAGAGTGACAGATACGCAGTATTTT
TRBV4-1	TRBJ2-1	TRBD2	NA	CASRPPGLAGDNEQFF	TGCGCCAGCAGGCCGCCGGGACTAGCGGGGGACAATGAGCAGTTCTTC
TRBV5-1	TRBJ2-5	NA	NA	CASSLPYSLVETQYF	TGCGCCAGCAGCTTGCCGTACAGCCTCGTAGAGACCCAGTACTTC
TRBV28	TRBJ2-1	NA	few	CASSPSFPRGTHNEQFF	TGTGCCAGCAGTCCCTCCTTCCCTCGGGGCACACACAATGAGCAGTTCTTC
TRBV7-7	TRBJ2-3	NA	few	CASSLIPTLEYGTDTQYF	TGTGCCAGCAGCTTAATCCCCACATTGGAGTACGGCACAGATACGCAGTATTTT
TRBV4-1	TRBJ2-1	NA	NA	CASSQEVWSYNEQFF	TGCGCCAGCAGCCAAGAAGTCTGGTCCTACAATGAGCAGTTCTTC
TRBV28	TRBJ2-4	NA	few	CASSFRAGTQYF	TGTGCCAGCAGTTTCCGGGCAGGCACTCAGTACTTC
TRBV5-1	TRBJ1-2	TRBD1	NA	CASSLVSDRDRGYTF	TGCGCCAGCAGCTTGGTTTCGGACAGGGATCGAGGCTACACCTTC
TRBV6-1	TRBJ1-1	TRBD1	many	CASRDRGNTEAFF	TGTGCCAGCAGGGACAGGGGGAACACTGAAGCTTTCTTT
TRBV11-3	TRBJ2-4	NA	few	CASSLVMAKNIQYF	TGTGCCAGCAGCTTGGTGATGGCCAAAAACATTCAGTACTTC
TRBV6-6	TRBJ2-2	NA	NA	CASTETGELFF	TGTGCCAGCACAGAAACCGGGGAGCTGTTTTTT
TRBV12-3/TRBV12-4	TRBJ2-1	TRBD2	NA	CASMLIAGVSYEQFF	TGTGCCAGCATGTTAATAGCGGGAGTTAGCTATGAGCAGTTCTTC
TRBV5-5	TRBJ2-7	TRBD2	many	CASSLTSGSSYEQYF	TGTGCCAGCAGCTTGACTAGCGGGAGTTCCTACGAGCAGTACTTC
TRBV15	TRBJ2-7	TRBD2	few	CATSRGTGGYEQYF	TGTGCCACCAGCAGAGGGACGGGAGGCTACGAGCAGTACTTC
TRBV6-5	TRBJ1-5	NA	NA	CASSYSPRFQPQHF	TGTGCCAGCAGTTACTCTCCGAGGTTTCAGCCCCAGCATTTT
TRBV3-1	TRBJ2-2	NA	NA	CASSPITLRQPIRSGELFF	TGTGCCAGCAGCCCGATTACCCTCCGACAGCCTATTCGGTCCGGGGAGCTGTTTTTT
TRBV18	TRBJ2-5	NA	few	CASSPPGPQKTQYF	TGTGCCAGCTCACCGCCGGGACCCCAGAAGACCCAGTACTTC
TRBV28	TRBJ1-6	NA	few	CASSLWVGNSPLHF	TGTGCCAGCAGTTTATGGGTGGGTAATTCACCCCTCCACTTT
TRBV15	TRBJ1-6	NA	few	CATSRVWGSHSPLHF	TGTGCCACCAGCAGAGTGTGGGGCTCCCATTCACCCCTCCACTTT
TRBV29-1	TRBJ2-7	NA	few	CSVGGYGGSYEQYF	TGCAGCGTTGGGGGGTACGGGGGTTCCTACGAGCAGTACTTC
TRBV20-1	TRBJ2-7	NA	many	CSASSTYEQYF	TGCAGTGCTAGCAGCACCTACGAGCAGTACTTC
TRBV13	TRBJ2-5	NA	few	CASSTPGETQYF	TGTGCCAGCAGCACCCCGGGGGAGACCCAGTACTTC
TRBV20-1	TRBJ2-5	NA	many	CSARNGISETQYF	TGCAGTGCTAGGAACGGGATCTCAGAGACCCAGTACTTC
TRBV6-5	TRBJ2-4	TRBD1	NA	CASSYRQGAFSAKNIQYF	TGTGCCAGCAGTTACCGACAGGGGGCCTTTTCAGCCAAAAACATTCAGTACTTC
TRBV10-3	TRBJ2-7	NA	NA	CAISEKGGGEQYF	TGTGCCATCAGTGAAAAGGGGGGGGGCGAGCAGTACTTC
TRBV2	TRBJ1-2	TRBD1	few	CASSGRQGGNYGYTF	TGTGCCAGCAGTGGTCGACAGGGGGGTAACTATGGCTACACCTTC
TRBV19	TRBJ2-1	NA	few	CASSMYPRAIGEQFF	TGTGCCAGTAGTATGTACCCCAGGGCGATCGGTGAGCAGTTCTTC
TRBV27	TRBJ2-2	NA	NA	CASSPNPGHLNTGELFF	TGTGCCAGCAGTCCGAACCCGGGACACCTGAACACCGGGGAGCTGTTTTTT
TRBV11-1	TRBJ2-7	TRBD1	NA	CASSLDRRTGDRDSYEQYF	TGTGCCAGCAGCTTAGACCGGCGGACCGGGGACAGGGACTCCTACGAGCAGTACTTC
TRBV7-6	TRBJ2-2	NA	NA	CASSSTPGPNTGELFF	TGTGCCAGCAGCTCTACACCAGGGCCGAACACCGGGGAGCTGTTTTTT
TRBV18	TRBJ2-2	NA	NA	CASSSLPGSGRNDRTGELFF	TGTGCCAGCTCATCCCTTCCGGGGAGCGGGCGCAATGACAGGACCGGGGAGCTGTTTTTT
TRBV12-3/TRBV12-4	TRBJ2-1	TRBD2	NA	CASTQRGGPYNEQFF	TGTGCCAGCACCCAGCGGGGGGGCCCCTACAATGAGCAGTTCTTC
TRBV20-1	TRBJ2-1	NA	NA	CSATPPGKLYDEQFF	TGCAGTGCCACCCCCCCGGGAAAGCTTTACGATGAGCAGTTCTTC
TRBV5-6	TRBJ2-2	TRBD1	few	CASSLLTGANTGELFF	TGTGCCAGCAGCTTACTGACAGGGGCGAATACCGGGGAGCTGTTTTTT
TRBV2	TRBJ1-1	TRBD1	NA	CASRHRGNTEAFF	TGTGCCAGCAGACACAGGGGGAACACTGAAGCTTTCTTT
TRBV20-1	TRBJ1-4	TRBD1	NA	CSARARPGTGKGIEKLFF	TGCAGTGCTAGAGCACGACCCGGGACAGGGAAAGGGATTGAAAAACTGTTTTTT
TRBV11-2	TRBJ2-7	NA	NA	CASSLEAWGSSSYEQYF	TGTGCCAGCAGCTTAGAAGCATGGGGGTCGAGCTCCTACGAGCAGTACTTC
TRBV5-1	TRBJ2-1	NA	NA	CASSLGFLSSYNEQFF	TGCGCCAGCAGCTTGGGATTCTTGAGCTCCTACAATGAGCAGTTCTTC
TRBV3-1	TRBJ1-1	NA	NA	CASSRRASTEAFF	TGTGCCAGCAGCCGCAGGGCTAGCACTGAAGCTTTCTTT
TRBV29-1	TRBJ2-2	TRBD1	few	CSARDRARTGELFF	TGCAGCGCTCGAGACAGGGCACGCACCGGGGAGCTGTTTTTT
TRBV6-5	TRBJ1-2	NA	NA	CASSYSDSLDGYTF	TGTGCCAGCAGTTACTCGGACAGCCTTGATGGCTACACCTTC